The T cell receptor beta chain described here comes from a study of blood T cell repertoires in COVID-19. Trimming stripped 2 bases from V and 6 bases from J, with 16 bases between. Germline CDR1 MNHNY, CDR2 SVGAGI (reference sequence). This CDR3 spans 15 amino acids. Sequenced by immunoSEQ multiplex PCR; TCRdb stores in-frame clones only, minus some. This sample has hundreds of thousands of clones, with approximately 90% found just once. The J gene is TRBJ1-2, the V gene TRBV6-6, with D maybe TRBD1 (6 bases). This clonotype was sampled from a man aged 50 to 60 with acute or convalescent COVID-19. The specimen was peripheral blood. This chain's CDR3 is CASSYTQEGQNGYTF. Here the CDR3 DNA reads TGTGCCAGCAGTTACACCCAGGAAGGACAGAATGGCTACACCTTC.